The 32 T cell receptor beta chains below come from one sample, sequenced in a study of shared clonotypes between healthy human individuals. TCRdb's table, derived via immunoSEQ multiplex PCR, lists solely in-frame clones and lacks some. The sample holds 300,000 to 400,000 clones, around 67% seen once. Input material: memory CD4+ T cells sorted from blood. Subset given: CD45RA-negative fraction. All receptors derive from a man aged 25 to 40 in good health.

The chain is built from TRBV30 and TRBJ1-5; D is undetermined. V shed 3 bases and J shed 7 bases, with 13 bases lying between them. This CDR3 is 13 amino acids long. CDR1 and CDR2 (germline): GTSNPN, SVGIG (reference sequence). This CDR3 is CAWRKQMDQPQHF. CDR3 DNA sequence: TGTGCCTGGAGGAAACAAATGGACCAGCCCCAGCATTTT. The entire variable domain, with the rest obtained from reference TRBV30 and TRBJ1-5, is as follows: SQTIHQWPATLVQPVGSPLSLECTVEGTSNPNLYWYRQAAGRGLQLLFYSVGIGQISSEVPQNLSASRPQDRQFILSSKKLLLSDSGFYLCAWRKQMDQPQHFGDGTRLSIL.

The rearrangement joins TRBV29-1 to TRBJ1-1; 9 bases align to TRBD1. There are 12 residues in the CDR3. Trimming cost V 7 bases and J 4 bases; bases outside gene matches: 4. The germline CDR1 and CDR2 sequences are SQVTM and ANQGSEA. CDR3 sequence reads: CSGGQGPTEAFF. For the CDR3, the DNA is TGCAGCGGGGGACAGGGTCCCACTGAAGCTTTCTTT.

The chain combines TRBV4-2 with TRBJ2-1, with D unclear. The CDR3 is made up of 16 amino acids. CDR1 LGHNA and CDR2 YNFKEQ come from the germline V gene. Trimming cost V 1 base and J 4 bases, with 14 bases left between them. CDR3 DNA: TGTGCCAGCAGCCAAGTGGCCAGTTCTATGTACAATGAGCAGTTCTTC. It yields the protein CASSQVASSMYNEQFF.

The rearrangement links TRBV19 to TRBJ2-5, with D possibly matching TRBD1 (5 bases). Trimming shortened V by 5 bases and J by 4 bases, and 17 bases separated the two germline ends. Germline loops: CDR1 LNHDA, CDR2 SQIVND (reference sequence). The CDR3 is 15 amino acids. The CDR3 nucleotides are TGTGCCAGTAGTGATACAGGTGGACCCGGAGAGACCCAGTACTTC. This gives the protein CASSDTGGPGETQYF.

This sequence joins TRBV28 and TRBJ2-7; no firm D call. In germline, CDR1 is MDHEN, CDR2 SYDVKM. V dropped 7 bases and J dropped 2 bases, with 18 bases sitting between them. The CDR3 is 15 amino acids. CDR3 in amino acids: CASIGTTPTPYEQYF. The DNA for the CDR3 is TGTGCCAGCATTGGTACCACACCGACGCCCTACGAGCAGTACTTC.

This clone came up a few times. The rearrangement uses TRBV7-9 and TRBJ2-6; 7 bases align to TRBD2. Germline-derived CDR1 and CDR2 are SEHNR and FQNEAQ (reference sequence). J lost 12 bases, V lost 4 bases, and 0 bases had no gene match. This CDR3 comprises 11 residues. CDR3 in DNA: TGTGCCAGCAGCTCGGGAGGCGTCCTGACTTTC. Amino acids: CASSSGGVLTF. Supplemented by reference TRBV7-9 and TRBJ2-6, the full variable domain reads DTGVSQNPRHKITKRGQNVTFRCDPISEHNRLYWYRQTLGQGPEFLTYFQNEAQLEKSRLLSDRFSAERPKGSFSTLEIQRTEQGDSAMYLCASSSGGVLTFGAGSRLTVL.

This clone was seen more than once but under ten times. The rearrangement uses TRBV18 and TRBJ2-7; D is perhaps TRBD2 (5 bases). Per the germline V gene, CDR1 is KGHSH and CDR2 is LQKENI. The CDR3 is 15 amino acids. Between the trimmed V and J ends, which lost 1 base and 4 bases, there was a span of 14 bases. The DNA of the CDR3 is TGTGCCAGCTCACCACAGCATAGTCGGACTTACGAGCAGTACTTC. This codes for CASSPQHSRTYEQYF.

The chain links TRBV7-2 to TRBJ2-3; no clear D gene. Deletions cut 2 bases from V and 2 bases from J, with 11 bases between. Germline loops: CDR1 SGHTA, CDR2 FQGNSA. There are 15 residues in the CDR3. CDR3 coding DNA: TGTGCCAGCAGCTTACAAGGCGGATACACAGATACGCAGTATTTT. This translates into CASSLQGGYTDTQYF.

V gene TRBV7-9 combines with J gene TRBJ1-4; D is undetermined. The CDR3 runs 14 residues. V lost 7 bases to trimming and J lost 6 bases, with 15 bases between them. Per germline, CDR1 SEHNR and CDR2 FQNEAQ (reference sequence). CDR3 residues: CASNWGRPYEKLFF. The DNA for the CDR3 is TGTGCCAGCAATTGGGGAAGGCCATATGAAAAACTGTTTTTT.

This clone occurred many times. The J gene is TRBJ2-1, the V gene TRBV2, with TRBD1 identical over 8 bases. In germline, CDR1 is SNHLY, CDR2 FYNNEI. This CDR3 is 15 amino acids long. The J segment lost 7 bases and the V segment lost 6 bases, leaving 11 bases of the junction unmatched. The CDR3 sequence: CASRVSAGGFNEQFF. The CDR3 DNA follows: TGTGCCAGCAGAGTTTCTGCAGGGGGCTTTAATGAGCAGTTCTTC.

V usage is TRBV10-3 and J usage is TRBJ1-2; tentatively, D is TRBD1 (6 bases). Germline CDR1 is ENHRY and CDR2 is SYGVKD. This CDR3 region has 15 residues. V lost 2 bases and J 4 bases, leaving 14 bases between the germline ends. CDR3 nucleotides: TGTGCCATCAGTGAGCTCGGGGGGCGGTTCTATGGCTACACCTTC. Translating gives CAISELGGRFYGYTF.

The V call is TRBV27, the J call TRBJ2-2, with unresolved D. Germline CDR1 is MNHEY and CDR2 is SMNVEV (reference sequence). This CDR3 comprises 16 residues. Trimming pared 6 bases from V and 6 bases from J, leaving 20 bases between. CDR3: CASSPSGLYLAGELFF. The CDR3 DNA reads TGTGCCAGCAGCCCCTCAGGCCTTTATCTAGCCGGGGAGCTGTTTTTT.

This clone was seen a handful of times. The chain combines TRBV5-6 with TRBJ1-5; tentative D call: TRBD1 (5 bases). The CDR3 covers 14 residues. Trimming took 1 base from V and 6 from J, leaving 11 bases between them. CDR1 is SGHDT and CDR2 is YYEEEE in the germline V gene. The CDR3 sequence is CASSLLGRGQPQHF. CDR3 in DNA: TGTGCCAGCAGCTTGCTAGGGAGGGGTCAGCCCCAGCATTTT.

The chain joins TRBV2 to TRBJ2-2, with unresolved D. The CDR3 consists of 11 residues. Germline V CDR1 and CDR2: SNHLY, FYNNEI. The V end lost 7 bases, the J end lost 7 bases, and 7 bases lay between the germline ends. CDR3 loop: CASTKSGELFF. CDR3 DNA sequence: TGTGCCAGCACCAAGAGCGGGGAGCTGTTTTTT.

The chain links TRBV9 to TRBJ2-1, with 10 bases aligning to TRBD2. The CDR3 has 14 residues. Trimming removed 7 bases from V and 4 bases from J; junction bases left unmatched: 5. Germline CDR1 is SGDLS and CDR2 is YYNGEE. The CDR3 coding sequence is TGTGCCAGCGCCACTAGCGGGATGTACAATGAGCAGTTCTTC. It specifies CASATSGMYNEQFF.

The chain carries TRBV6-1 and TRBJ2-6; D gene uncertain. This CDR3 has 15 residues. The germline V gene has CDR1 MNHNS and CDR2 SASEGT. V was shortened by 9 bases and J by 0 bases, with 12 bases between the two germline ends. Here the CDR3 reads CASEDESSGANVLTF. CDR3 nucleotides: TGTGCCAGTGAGGACGAGTCCTCTGGGGCCAACGTCCTGACTTTC.

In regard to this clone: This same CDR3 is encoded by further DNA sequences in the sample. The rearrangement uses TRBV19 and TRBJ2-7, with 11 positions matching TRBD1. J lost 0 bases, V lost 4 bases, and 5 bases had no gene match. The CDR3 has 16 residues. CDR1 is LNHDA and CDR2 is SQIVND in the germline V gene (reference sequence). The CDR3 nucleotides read TGTGCCAGTAGTACTGCCGGGACAGGGGGCTCCTACGAGCAGTACTTC. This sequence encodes CASSTAGTGGSYEQYF.

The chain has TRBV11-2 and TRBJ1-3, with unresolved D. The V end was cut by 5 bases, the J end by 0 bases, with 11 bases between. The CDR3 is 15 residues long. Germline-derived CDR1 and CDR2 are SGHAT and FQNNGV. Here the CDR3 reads CASSLQPGSGNTIYF. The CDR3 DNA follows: TGTGCCAGCAGCCTACAGCCGGGCTCTGGAAACACCATATATTTT.

The CDR3 DNA follows: TGTGCCAGCAGCCAGACTAGCGGGTTAAACAATGAGCAGTTCTTC. Amino acid sequence: CASSQTSGLNNEQFF. V and J are TRBV5-4 and TRBJ2-1; 10 bases agree with TRBD2. There are 15 residues in the CDR3. Germline CDR1 is SGHNT and CDR2 is YYREEE (reference sequence). V was pared by 4 bases and J by 5 bases, with 6 bases of the junction left unmatched.

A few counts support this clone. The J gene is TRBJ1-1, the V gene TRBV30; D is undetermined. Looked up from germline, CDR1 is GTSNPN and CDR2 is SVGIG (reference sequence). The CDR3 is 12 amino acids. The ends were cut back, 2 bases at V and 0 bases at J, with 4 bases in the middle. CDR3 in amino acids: CAWSQVNTEAFF. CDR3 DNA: TGTGCCTGGAGTCAGGTGAACACTGAAGCTTTCTTT.

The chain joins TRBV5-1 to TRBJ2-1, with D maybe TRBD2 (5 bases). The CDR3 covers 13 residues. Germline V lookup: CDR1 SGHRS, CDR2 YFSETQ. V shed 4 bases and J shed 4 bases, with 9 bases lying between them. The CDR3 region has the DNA TGCGCCAGCAGCGTATCGGGGTACAATGAGCAGTTCTTC. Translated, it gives CASSVSGYNEQFF. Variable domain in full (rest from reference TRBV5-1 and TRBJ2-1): KAGVTQTPRYLIKTRGQQVTLSCSPISGHRSVSWYQQTPGQGLQFLFEYFSETQRNKGNFPGRFSGRQFSNSRSEMNVSTLELGDSALYLCASSVSGYNEQFFGPGTRLTVL.

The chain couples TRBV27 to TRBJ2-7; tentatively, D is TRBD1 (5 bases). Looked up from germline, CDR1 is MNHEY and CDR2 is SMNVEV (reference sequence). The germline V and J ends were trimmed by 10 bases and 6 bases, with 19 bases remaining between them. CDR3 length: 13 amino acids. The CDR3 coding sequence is TGTGCCATCCGCAGGGAAAACGGGCTCGAGCAGTACTTC. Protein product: CAIRRENGLEQYF.

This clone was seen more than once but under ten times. CDR3 sequence reads: CASSLMGTGIHNEQFF. Written as DNA, the CDR3 is TGCGCCAGCAGCTTGATGGGGACAGGGATCCACAATGAGCAGTTCTTC. The gene calls are TRBV5-1 and TRBJ2-1, with TRBD1 matching 9 bases. V shed 1 base and J 5 bases; nucleotides not matched to a gene: 7. CDR1 is SGHRS and CDR2 is YFSETQ in the germline V gene. The length of the CDR3 is 16 residues. Complete variable domain (other parts from reference TRBV5-1 and TRBJ2-1): KAGVTQTPRYLIKTRGQQVTLSCSPISGHRSVSWYQQTPGQGLQFLFEYFSETQRNKGNFPGRFSGRQFSNSRSEMNVSTLELGDSALYLCASSLMGTGIHNEQFFGPGTRLTVL.

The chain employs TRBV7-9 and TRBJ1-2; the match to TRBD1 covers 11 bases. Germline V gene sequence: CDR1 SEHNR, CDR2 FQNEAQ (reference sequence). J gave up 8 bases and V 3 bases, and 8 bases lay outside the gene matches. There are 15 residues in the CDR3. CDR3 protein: CASSFDGQGAGGYTF. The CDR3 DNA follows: TGTGCCAGCAGCTTCGATGGACAGGGGGCGGGAGGCTACACCTTC.

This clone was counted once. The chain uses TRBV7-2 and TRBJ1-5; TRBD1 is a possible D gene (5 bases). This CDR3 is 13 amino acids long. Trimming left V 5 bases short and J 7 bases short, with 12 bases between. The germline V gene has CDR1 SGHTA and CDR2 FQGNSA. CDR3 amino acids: CASSTRGEQPQHF. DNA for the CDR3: TGTGCCAGCAGCACGCGGGGGGAGCAGCCCCAGCATTTT.

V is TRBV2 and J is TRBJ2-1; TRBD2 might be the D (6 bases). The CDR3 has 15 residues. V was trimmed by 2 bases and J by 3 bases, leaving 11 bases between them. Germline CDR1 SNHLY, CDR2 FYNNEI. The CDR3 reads CASSERTEGYNEQFF. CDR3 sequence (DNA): TGTGCCAGCAGTGAACGGACGGAGGGCTACAATGAGCAGTTCTTC.

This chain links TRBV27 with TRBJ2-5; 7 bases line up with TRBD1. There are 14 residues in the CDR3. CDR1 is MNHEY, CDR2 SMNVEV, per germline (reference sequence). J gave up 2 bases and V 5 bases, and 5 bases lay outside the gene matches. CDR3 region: CASSVMGQQETQYF. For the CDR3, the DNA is TGTGCCAGCAGTGTAATGGGACAGCAAGAGACCCAGTACTTC.

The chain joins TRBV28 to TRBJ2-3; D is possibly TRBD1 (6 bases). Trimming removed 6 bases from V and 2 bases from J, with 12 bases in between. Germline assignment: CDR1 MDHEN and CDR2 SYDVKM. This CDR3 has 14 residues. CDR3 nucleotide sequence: TGTGCCAGCAGGTTGGGGGCATCCACAGATACGCAGTATTTT. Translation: CASRLGASTDTQYF.

The CDR3 loop is CASSPEASWAQHF. The CDR3 DNA follows: TGTGCCAGCTCACCAGAGGCCTCCTGGGCCCAGCATTTT. The V gene is TRBV18, the J gene TRBJ1-5; no definite D call. The ends were cut back, 2 bases at V and 11 bases at J, with 13 bases in the middle. The V gene's germline CDR1 is KGHSH and CDR2 LQKENI. The CDR3 is 13 amino acids.

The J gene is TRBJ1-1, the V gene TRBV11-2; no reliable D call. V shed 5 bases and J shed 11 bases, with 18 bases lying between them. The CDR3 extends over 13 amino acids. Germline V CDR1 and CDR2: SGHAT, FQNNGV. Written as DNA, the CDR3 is TGTGCCAGCAGCCCAATGTTAAGGACTGGGGCTTTCTTT. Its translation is CASSPMLRTGAFF.

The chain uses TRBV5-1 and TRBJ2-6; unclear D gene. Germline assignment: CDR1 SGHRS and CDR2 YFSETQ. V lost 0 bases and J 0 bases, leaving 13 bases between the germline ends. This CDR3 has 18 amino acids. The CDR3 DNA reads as TGCGCCAGCAGCTTGGAAGCAATGGGAAGCTCTGGGGCCAACGTCCTGACTTTC. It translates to CASSLEAMGSSGANVLTF.

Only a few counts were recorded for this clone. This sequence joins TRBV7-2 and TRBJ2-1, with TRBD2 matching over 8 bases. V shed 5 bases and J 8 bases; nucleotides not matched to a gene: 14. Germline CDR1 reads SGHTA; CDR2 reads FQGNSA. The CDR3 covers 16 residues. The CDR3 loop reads CASSRRTSGPGDEQFF. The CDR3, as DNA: TGTGCCAGCAGCAGACGAACTAGCGGACCTGGCGATGAGCAGTTCTTC.